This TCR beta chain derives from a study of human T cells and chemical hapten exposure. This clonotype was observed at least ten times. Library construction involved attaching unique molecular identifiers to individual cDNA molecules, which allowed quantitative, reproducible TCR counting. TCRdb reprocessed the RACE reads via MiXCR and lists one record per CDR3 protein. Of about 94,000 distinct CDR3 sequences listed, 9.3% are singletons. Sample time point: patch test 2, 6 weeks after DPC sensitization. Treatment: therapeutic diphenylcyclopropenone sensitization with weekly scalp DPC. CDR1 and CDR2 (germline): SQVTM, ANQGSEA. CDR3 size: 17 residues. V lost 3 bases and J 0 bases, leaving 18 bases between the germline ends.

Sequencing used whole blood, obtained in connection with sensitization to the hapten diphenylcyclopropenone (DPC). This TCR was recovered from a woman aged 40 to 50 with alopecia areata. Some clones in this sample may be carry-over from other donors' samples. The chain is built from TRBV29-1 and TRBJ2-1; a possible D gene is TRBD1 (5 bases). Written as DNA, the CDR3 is TGCAGCGTTGAGGGGCATCAGTCTAGGAGCTCCTACAATGAGCAGTTCTTC. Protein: CSVEGHQSRSSYNEQFF.